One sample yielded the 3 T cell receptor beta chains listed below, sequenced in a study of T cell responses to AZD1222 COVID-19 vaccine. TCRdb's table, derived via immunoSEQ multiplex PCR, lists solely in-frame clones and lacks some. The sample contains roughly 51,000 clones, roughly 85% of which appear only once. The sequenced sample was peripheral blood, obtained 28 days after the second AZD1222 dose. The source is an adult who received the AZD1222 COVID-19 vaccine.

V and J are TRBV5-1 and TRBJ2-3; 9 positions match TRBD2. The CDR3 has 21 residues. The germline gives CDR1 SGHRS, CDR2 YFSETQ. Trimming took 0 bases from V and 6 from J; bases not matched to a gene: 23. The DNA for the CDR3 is TGCGCCAGCAGCTTGGCCCGGGTCTGGAGGGGTCCGGGACTAGCACCGGATACGCAGTATTTT. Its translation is CASSLARVWRGPGLAPDTQYF. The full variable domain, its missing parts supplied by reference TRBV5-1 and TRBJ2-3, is KAGVTQTPRYLIKTRGQQVTLSCSPISGHRSVSWYQQTPGQGLQFLFEYFSETQRNKGNFPGRFSGRQFSNSRSEMNVSTLELGDSALYLCASSLARVWRGPGLAPDTQYFGPGTRLTVL.

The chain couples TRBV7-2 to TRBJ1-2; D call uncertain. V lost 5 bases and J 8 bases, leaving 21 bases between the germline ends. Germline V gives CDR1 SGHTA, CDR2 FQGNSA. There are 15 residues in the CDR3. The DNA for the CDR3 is TGTGCCAGCAGCCCCGCTCCCCGGGCTGGATTAGGCTACACCTTC. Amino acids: CASSPAPRAGLGYTF.

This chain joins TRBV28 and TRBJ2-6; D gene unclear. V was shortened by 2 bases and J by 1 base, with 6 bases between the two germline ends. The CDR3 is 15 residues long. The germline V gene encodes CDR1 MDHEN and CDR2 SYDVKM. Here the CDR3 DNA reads TGTGCCAGCAGTTTAGGGTTTTCTGGGGCCAACGTCCTGACTTTC. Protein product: CASSLGFSGANVLTF.